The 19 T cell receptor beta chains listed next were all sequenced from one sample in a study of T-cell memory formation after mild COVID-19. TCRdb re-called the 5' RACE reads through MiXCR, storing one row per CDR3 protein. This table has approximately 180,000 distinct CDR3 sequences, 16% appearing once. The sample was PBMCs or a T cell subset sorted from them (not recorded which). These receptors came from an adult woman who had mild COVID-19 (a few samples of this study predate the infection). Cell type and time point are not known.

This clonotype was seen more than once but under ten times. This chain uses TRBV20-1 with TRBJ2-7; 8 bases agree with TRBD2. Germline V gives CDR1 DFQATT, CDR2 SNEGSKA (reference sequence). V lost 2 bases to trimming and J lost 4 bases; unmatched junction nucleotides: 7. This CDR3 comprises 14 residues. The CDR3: CSARNSGAGYEQYF. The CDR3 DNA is TGCAGTGCTAGAAATAGCGGGGCCGGATACGAGCAGTACTTC.

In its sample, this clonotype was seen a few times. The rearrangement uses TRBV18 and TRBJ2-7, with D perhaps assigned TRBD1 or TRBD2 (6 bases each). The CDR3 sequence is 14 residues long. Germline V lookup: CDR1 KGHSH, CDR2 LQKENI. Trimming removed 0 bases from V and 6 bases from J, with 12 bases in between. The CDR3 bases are TGTGCCAGCTCACCACCGGGGGGCCTCGGCGAGCAGTACTTC. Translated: CASSPPGGLGEQYF. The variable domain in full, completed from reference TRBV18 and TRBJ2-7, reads NAGVMQNPRHLVRRRGQEARLRCSPMKGHSHVYWYRQLPEEGLKFMVYLQKENIIDESGMPKERFSAEFPKEGPSILRIQQVVRGDSAAYFCASSPPGGLGEQYFGPGTRLTVT.

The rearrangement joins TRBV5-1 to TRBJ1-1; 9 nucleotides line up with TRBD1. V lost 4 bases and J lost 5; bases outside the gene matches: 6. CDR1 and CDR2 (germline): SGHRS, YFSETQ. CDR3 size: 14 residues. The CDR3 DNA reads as TGCGCCAGCAGCAGAACAGGGGGCCGTACTGAAGCTTTCTTT. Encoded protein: CASSRTGGRTEAFF.

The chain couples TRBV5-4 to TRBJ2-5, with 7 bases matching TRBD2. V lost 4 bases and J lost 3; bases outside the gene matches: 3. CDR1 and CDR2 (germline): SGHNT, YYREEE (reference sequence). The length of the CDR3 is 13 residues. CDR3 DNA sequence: TGTGCCAGCAGCCCCACTAGCGAAGAGACCCAGTACTTC. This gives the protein CASSPTSEETQYF.

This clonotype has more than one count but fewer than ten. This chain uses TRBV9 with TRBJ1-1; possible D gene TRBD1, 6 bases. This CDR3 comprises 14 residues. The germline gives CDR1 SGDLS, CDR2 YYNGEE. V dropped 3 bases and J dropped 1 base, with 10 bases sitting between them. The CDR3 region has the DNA TGTGCCAGCAGCGGCCTGGGACAGAACACTGAAGCTTTCTTT. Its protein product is CASSGLGQNTEAFF.

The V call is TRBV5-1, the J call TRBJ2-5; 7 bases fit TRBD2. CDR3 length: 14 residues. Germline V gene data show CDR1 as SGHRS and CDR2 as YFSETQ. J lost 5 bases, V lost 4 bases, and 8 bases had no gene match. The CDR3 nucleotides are TGCGCCAGCAGCGTCACCGGACTAGTGGAGACCCAGTACTTC. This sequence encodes CASSVTGLVETQYF. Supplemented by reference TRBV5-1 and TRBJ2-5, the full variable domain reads KAGVTQTPRYLIKTRGQQVTLSCSPISGHRSVSWYQQTPGQGLQFLFEYFSETQRNKGNFPGRFSGRQFSNSRSEMNVSTLELGDSALYLCASSVTGLVETQYFGPGTRLLVL.

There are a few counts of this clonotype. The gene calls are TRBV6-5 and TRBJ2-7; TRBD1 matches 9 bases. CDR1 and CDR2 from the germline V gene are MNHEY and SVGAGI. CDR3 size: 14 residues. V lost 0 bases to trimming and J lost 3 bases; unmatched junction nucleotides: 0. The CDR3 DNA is TGTGCCAGCAGTTACTCGGGACAGGGCTACGAGCAGTACTTC. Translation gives CASSYSGQGYEQYF.

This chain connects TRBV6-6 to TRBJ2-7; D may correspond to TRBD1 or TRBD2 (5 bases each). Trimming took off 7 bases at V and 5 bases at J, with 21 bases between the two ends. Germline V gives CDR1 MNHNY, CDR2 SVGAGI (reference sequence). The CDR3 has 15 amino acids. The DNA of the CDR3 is TGTGCCAGCAATAAAGGTCAGGGACGGGTCGACGAGCAGTACTTC. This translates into CASNKGQGRVDEQYF.

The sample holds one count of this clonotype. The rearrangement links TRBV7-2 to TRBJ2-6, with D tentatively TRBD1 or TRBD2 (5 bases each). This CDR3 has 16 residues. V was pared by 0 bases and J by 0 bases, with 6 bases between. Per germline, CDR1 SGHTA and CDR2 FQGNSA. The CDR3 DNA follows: TGTGCCAGCAGCTTAGCTGGGGGCTCTGGGGCCAACGTCCTGACTTTC. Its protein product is CASSLAGGSGANVLTF.

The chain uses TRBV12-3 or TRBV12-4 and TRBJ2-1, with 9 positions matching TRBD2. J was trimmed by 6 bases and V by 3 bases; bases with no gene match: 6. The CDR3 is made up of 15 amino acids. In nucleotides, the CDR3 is TGTGCCAGCAGTTTGGGCGGGGGGGCACTCAATGAGCAGTTCTTC. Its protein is CASSLGGGALNEQFF.

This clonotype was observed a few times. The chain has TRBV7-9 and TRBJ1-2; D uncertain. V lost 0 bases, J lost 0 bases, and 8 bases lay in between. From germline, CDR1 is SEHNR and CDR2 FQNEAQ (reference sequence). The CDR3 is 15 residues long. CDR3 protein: CASSLAGLTNYGYTF. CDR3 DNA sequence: TGTGCCAGCAGCTTAGCAGGACTGACTAACTATGGCTACACCTTC.

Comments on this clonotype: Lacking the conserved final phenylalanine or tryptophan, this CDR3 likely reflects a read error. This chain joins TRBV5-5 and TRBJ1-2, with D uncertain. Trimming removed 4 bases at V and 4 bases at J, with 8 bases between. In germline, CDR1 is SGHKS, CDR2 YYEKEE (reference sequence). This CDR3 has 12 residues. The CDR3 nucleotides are TGTGCCAGCAGCAATCGGGGCTATGGCTACACCGTC. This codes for CASSNRGYGYTV.

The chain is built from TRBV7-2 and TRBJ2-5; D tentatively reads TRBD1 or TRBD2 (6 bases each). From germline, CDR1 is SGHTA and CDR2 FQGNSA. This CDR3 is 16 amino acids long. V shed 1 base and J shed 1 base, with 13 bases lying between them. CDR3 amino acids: CASSLGGAETQETQYF. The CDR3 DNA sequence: TGTGCCAGCAGCTTAGGGGGGGCCGAGACCCAAGAGACCCAGTACTTC.

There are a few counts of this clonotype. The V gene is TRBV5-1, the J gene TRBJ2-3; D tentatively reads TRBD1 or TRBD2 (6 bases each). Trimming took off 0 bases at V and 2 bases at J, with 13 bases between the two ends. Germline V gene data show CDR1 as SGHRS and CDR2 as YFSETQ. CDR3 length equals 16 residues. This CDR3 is CASSLAEGGPTDTQYF. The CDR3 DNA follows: TGCGCCAGCAGCTTGGCCGAGGGGGGTCCCACAGATACGCAGTATTTT.

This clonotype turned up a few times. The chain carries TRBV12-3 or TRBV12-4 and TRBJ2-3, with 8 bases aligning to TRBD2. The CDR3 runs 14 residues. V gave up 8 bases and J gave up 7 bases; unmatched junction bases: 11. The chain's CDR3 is CASLPSGSLYTQYF. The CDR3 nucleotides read TGTGCCAGCTTACCCAGCGGGAGTTTGTATACGCAGTATTTT.

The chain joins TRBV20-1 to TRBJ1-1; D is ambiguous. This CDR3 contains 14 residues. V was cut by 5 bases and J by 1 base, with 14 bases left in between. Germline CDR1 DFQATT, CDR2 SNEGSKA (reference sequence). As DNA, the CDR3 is TGCAGTGCTCAAAGGTCTGGGGAGAACACTGAAGCTTTCTTT. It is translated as CSAQRSGENTEAFF.

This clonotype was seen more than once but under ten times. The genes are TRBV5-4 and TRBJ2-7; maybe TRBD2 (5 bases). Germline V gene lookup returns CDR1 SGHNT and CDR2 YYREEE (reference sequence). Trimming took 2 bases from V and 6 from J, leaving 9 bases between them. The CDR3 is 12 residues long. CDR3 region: CASSFDYSEQYF. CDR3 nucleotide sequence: TGTGCCAGCAGCTTCGACTACTCCGAGCAGTACTTC.

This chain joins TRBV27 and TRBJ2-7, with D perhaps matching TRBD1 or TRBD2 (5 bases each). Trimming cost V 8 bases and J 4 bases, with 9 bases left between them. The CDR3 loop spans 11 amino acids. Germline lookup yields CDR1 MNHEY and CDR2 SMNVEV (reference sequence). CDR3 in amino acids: CASGWGYEQYF. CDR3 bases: TGTGCCAGCGGGTGGGGGTACGAGCAGTACTTC.

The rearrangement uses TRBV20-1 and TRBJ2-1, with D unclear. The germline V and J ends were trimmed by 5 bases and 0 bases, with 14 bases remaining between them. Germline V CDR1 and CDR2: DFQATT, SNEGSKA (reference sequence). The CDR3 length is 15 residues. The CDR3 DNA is TGCAGTGCTCCAGCCCGTCCCGACTCCTACAATGAGCAGTTCTTC. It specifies CSAPARPDSYNEQFF.